The rows below give T cell receptor beta chains drawn from one sample of a study of radiotherapy plus CTLA-4 blockade in lung cancer. Here immunoSEQ multiplex PCR was the method, and the copy in TCRdb shows in-frame clones only, minus some. The table includes about 62,000 clones, more than 70% detected once. The specimen comprised peripheral blood, sampled from a patient treated with radiotherapy plus ipilimumab. All receptors derive from a human donor with non-small cell lung cancer who had a complete response to radiotherapy plus ipilimumab. Each CDR3 is given with its conserved first and last residue. Fields, in order: J gene, D gene, clone size, V gene, CDR3 DNA, CDR3 protein. D genes are given only for firm matches. The size of a clone is reported for some rows only, either as once, few or many, or as a class for expanded clones.

>TRBJ2-7|NA|NA|TRBV6-5
TGTGCCAGCAGTGTTAGCTTGAACTACGAGCAGTACTTC
CASSVSLNYEQYF
>TRBJ1-3|NA|NA|TRBV7-9
TGTGCCAGCAGCTTAGTGGCCCCAAACTCTGGAAACACCATATATTTT
CASSLVAPNSGNTIYF
>TRBJ1-2|NA|NA|TRBV28
TGTGCCAGCAGTTCCGGGGGGAATGATCGTGGCTACACCTTC
CASSSGGNDRGYTF
>TRBJ1-2|NA|NA|TRBV4-1
TGCGCCAGCAGCCAAGACGCTCGGGCTAACTATGGCTACACCTTC
CASSQDARANYGYTF
>TRBJ1-6|NA|few|TRBV2
TGTGCCAACACTCGGGTTTTTAAGTCACCCCTCCACTTT
CANTRVFKSPLHF
>TRBJ2-1|NA|NA|TRBV19
TGTGCCAGTAGTATACAGAGGGCAGCCTCCTACAATGAGCAGTTCTTC
CASSIQRAASYNEQFF
>TRBJ1-1|NA|NA|TRBV19
TGTGCCAGTAGTCCGATTGACAGGCGACACACTGAAGCTTTCTTT
CASSPIDRRHTEAFF
>TRBJ2-4|NA|NA|TRBV19
TGTGCCAGTAGAACCTCCCGGGACTCCGGGAAAGACATTCAGTACTTC
CASRTSRDSGKDIQYF
>TRBJ2-7|TRBD1|NA|TRBV18
TGTGCCAGCTCACTGGTGGAGACAGGGAAGAGGGGGACGAATTACTACGAGCAGTACTTC
CASSLVETGKRGTNYYEQYF
>TRBJ2-3|TRBD2|NA|TRBV5-1
TGCGCCAGCAGCTTGAGGGCGGGAGAGGTTCCAGATACGCAGTATTTT
CASSLRAGEVPDTQYF
>TRBJ2-7|NA|NA|TRBV19
TGTGCCAGTAGACTAACTTTTAGCGGAATAACTAACGAGCAGTACTTC
CASRLTFSGITNEQYF
>TRBJ2-5|TRBD1|NA|TRBV14
TGTGCCAGCAGCCCGCCGGCATCATACAGGGGGGCCCGAGAGACCCAGTACTTC
CASSPPASYRGARETQYF
>TRBJ1-6|NA|once|TRBV19
TGTGCCAGTAGTATATGGGGAGAGGCAAATTCACCCCTCCACTTT
CASSIWGEANSPLHF
>TRBJ2-3|TRBD2|NA|TRBV10-3
TGTGCCATCGGTGAACTAGCGGGGGGCACAGATACGCAGTATTTT
CAIGELAGGTDTQYF
>TRBJ2-5|NA|NA|TRBV28
TGTGCCAGCAGTTTACAGGGGCAGGTTACCGAAGAGACCCAGTACTTC
CASSLQGQVTEETQYF
>TRBJ1-5|NA|NA|TRBV27
TGTGCCAGCAGTTCAAACAGGGTCGGTTTAGAAAGCAATCAGCCCCAGCATTTT
CASSSNRVGLESNQPQHF
>TRBJ2-5|TRBD1|NA|TRBV18
TGTGCCAGCTCACCAACGACAGGGGTAGGGGAGACCCAGTACTTC
CASSPTTGVGETQYF
>TRBJ2-4|TRBD2|NA|TRBV4-3
TGCGCCAGCAGCCAAGAGTTTCGGGGGGGGGATATTAAACTAGCCAAAAACATTCAGTACTTC
CASSQEFRGGDIKLAKNIQYF
>TRBJ2-7|TRBD1|NA|TRBV28
TGTGCCAGCATCTCCTCCGGGACAGGGTGGTACGAGCAGTACTTC
CASISSGTGWYEQYF
>TRBJ2-1|NA|NA|TRBV18
TGTGCCAGCTCACCAGCGGTCCCACCCTACAATGAGCAGTTCTTC
CASSPAVPPYNEQFF
>TRBJ2-2|NA|NA|TRBV28
TGTGCCAGCAGTTCACAGCTCCCTGGGGAGCTGTTTTTT
CASSSQLPGELFF
>TRBJ1-5|NA|NA|TRBV5-6
TGTGCCAGCAGCTTTACAGGGAATAATCAGCCCCAGCATTTT
CASSFTGNNQPQHF
>TRBJ2-5|TRBD1|NA|TRBV5-1
TGCGCCAGCAGCCGGGACAGGGGTGAAGAGACCCAGTACTTC
CASSRDRGEETQYF
>TRBJ2-6|NA|NA|TRBV29-1
TGCAGCGTCGCAACCGGGACAGGGGCCAACGTCCTGACTTTC
CSVATGTGANVLTF
>TRBJ2-3|TRBD2|NA|TRBV5-4
TGTGCCAGCAGCTTCCGCGGGAGGAACACAGATACGCAGTATTTT
CASSFRGRNTDTQYF
>TRBJ1-1|NA|NA|TRBV9
TGTGCCAGCAGCGTAGACGGGTGGAGGAACACTGAAGCTTTCTTT
CASSVDGWRNTEAFF
>TRBJ2-3|TRBD2|few|TRBV2
TGTGCCAGCCGCCCAGGAGCGGGGGGGTTGATCACAGATACGCAGTATTTT
CASRPGAGGLITDTQYF
>TRBJ2-1|TRBD2|NA|TRBV6-6
TGTGCCAGCAGTTACCCGGGACTAGCGGGGGAGAATGAGCAGTTCTTC
CASSYPGLAGENEQFF
>TRBJ1-6|TRBD1|NA|TRBV2
TGTGCCAGCAGTGAACAGGGGGCGAGTTCACCCCTCCACTTT
CASSEQGASSPLHF
>TRBJ1-1|TRBD1|NA|TRBV15
TGTGCCACCAGCAGAGTACGACAGGGGAACACTGAAGCTTTCTTT
CATSRVRQGNTEAFF
>TRBJ2-1|NA|once|TRBV7-8
TGTGCCAGCAGCCGATCTGGCGGGGCGACTTACAATGAGCAGTTCTTC
CASSRSGGATYNEQFF
>TRBJ2-7|NA|NA|TRBV6-5
TGTGCCAGCATCCAAAACACCAGGGGCGAGCAGTACTTC
CASIQNTRGEQYF
>TRBJ1-2|NA|NA|TRBV2
TGTGCCAGCAGTCCAGGGGCAGGGAACTATGGCTACACCTTC
CASSPGAGNYGYTF
>TRBJ2-4|TRBD2|NA|TRBV7-2
TGTGCCAGCAGCTTAGGGACTAGCGGGGGACAAAACATTCAGTACTTC
CASSLGTSGGQNIQYF
>TRBJ1-1|NA|NA|TRBV7-9
TGTGCCGTACGGGGACACTTGAACACTGAAGCTTTCTTT
CAVRGHLNTEAFF
>TRBJ1-1|NA|NA|TRBV6-1
TGTGCCAGCAGTGAACAGGGGTTGGGAACTGAAGCTTTCTTT
CASSEQGLGTEAFF
>TRBJ2-2|TRBD1|NA|TRBV18
TGTGCCAGCTCAACACGGACAGGGTCGAACACCGGGGAGCTGTTTTTT
CASSTRTGSNTGELFF
>TRBJ1-3|NA|NA|TRBV4-2
TGTGCCAGCAGCCAAGAATGGGGCGGAAACACCATATATTTT
CASSQEWGGNTIYF
>TRBJ2-3|TRBD2|NA|TRBV7-9
TGTGCCAGCAGCAGGCGGGAGGAAGGCACAGATACGCAGTATTTT
CASSRREEGTDTQYF
>TRBJ1-2|NA|few|TRBV10-3
TGTGCCATCAGTGAGGCTACCAACTATGGCTACACCTTC
CAISEATNYGYTF
>TRBJ2-3|TRBD2|medium-sized|TRBV10-3
TGTGCCATCAGTGAGTTGGGAGGGCAAGATACGCAGTATTTT
CAISELGGQDTQYF
>TRBJ2-5|TRBD1|NA|TRBV28
TGTGCCAGCAGTTTAGTGGACAGGGTAAAGACCCAGTACTTC
CASSLVDRVKTQYF
>TRBJ2-5|TRBD1|NA|TRBV6-1
TGTGCCAGCAGTGAAAGGGGGACAGAGCAGTACTTC
CASSERGTEQYF
>TRBJ2-3|TRBD2|NA|TRBV5-4
TGTGCCAGCAGTTTACCCAGCGGGGTAAATACGCAGTATTTT
CASSLPSGVNTQYF
>TRBJ2-5|TRBD1|NA|TRBV11-2
TGTGCCAGCAGCTTAGAAATAGGGGGCGCGGAGACCCAGTACTTC
CASSLEIGGAETQYF
>TRBJ2-5|TRBD2|NA|TRBV11-2
TGTGCCAGCACCCTTAGCGGGAGTGGCGAGACCCAGTACTTC
CASTLSGSGETQYF
>TRBJ1-2|NA|NA|TRBV13
TGTGCCAGCAGTACGGGGGTGGGGCTTGGCTACACCTTC
CASSTGVGLGYTF
>TRBJ2-4|NA|NA|TRBV29-1
TGCACCAAAAAGACTGACAGTTCCCTGGGGTACTTC
CTKKTDSSLGYF
>TRBJ1-1|NA|NA|TRBV6-5
TGTGCCAGCAGTCAAACCCGGGAAGAAACTTTCTTT
CASSQTREETFF
>TRBJ2-2|TRBD1|NA|TRBV5-1
TGCGCCAGCTTACGGACAGGGCAGCCCGGGGAGCTGTTTTTT
CASLRTGQPGELFF
>TRBJ1-1|NA|few|TRBV6-5
TGTGCCAGCAGCACTGTGAACACTGAAGCTTTCTTT
CASSTVNTEAFF
>TRBJ2-3|NA|NA|TRBV27
TGTGCCAGCAGTTTCGGTATCGATACGCAGTATTTT
CASSFGIDTQYF
>TRBJ2-7|TRBD2|once|TRBV7-8
TGTGCCAGCAGCTCGGGCGGGAGGGCCGGCCCCGAGCAGTACTTC
CASSSGGRAGPEQYF
>TRBJ1-1|TRBD1|NA|TRBV18
TGTGCCAGCTCACTTAGACAGGGGGCGAGGAACACTGAAGCTTTCTTT
CASSLRQGARNTEAFF
>TRBJ2-1|NA|few|TRBV19
TGTGCCAGTAGAGGCGGCGATGAGCAGTTCTTC
CASRGGDEQFF
>TRBJ2-7|TRBD2|NA|TRBV14
TGTGCCAGCAGCCAAGGGCTAGCGGGATTCTACGAGCAGTACTTC
CASSQGLAGFYEQYF
>TRBJ1-2|NA|once|TRBV2
TGTGCCAGCAGTGACCCTATGCATGGCTACACCTTC
CASSDPMHGYTF
>TRBJ1-2|TRBD1|NA|TRBV4-3
TGCGCCAGCAGCCAAACTGGACAGGTAGCTAACTATGGCTACACCTTC
CASSQTGQVANYGYTF
>TRBJ1-1|NA|NA|TRBV5-4
TGTGCCAGCAGCTATGACAGAAGACAGAACACTGAAGCTTTCTTT
CASSYDRRQNTEAFF